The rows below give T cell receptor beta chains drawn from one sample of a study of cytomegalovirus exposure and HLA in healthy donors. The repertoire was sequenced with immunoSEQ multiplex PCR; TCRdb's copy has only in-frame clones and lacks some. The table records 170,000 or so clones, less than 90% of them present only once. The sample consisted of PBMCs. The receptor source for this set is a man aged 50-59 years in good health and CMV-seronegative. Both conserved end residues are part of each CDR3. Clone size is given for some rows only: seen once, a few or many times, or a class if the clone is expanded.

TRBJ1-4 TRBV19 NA CASNWMGSPNEKLFF
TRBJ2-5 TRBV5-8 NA CASSRGQGRETQYF
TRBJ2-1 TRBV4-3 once CASSPLYGLAGGYNEQFF
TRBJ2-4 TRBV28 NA CASRQGGTKNIQYF
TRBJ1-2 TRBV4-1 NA CASSQEHRPPYGYTF
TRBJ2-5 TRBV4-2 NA CASSQDRGQETQYF
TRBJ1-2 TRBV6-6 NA CASSYDDRNYGYTF
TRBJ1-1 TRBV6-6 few CASSIHREQGGFGAFF
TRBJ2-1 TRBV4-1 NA CASSQGWQGAYNEQFF
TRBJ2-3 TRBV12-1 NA CASSFNFVGLEFGTIGTDTQYF
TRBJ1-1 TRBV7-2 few CATLTGQNTEAFF
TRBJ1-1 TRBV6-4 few CASTRPGQDNTEAFF
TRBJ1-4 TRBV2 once CASSVGRVTGGENEKLFF
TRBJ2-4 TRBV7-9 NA CASSLVGQGGNIQYF
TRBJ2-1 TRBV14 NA CASSQATGGSQQFF
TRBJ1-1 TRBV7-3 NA CASSLLGQGSEAFF
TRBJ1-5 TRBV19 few CASRLQGWDQPQHF
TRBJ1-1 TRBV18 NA CASSPLTGRNTEAFF